This T cell receptor beta chain appears in the sequencing data of a study of blood T cell repertoires in COVID-19. Study summary: Sites in the United States, Italy and Spain provided acute and convalescent COVID-19 samples.

Original processing notes: It was from reference gene primer amplification that nucleated cell counts were estimated. The method was immunoSEQ multiplex PCR; TCRdb's version includes in-frame clones alone and lacks a portion of them. The V and J calls and the clone size are those of that table, but D and trimming were determined from the DNA. This table holds 150,000 to 200,000 clones, 85% to 90% found once. The CDR3 has 15 amino acids. Trimming cost V 4 bases and J 3 bases; bases outside gene matches: 7. Looked up from germline, CDR1 is LGHNA and CDR2 is YSLEER. The origin of this receptor is a woman aged 60-75 years with COVID-19, enrolled during active disease. V usage is TRBV4-3 and J usage is TRBJ2-7; 9 positions match TRBD2. The specimen sequenced was peripheral blood. CDR3 in amino acids: CASSLGLAGFYEQYF. The CDR3, as DNA: TGCGCCAGCAGCCTAGGGCTAGCGGGATTCTACGAGCAGTACTTC.